This entry lists 9 T cell receptor beta chains sequenced from one sample in a study of T cell changes during pregnancy in multiple sclerosis. Using immunoSEQ multiplex PCR, the repertoire was profiled, and TCRdb retains in-frame clones only, with some absent. Found here are over 20,000 clones, around 90% of them singletons; the top ten hold roughly 5%. This material consisted of CD8+ T cells from peripheral blood mononuclear cells, taken in the second trimester of pregnancy. These TCRs come from a female donor in good health, enrolled as a control in a pregnancy study.

A remark on this clone: The same CDR3 also results from other DNA sequences found in this sample. V and J are TRBV28 and TRBJ1-2, with TRBD1 identical over 7 bases. Germline V gene lookup returns CDR1 MDHEN and CDR2 SYDVKM. The CDR3 is made up of 14 amino acids. Germline trimming cut 5 bases from V and 8 bases from J; bases unmatched to any gene: 11. CDR3: CASSPWTGGDGYTF. The DNA for the CDR3 is TGTGCCAGCAGTCCGTGGACAGGAGGGGACGGCTACACCTTC.

The chain employs TRBV9 and TRBJ2-4, with 13 positions matching TRBD2. Germline V gene sequence: CDR1 SGDLS, CDR2 YYNGEE. Germline trimming cut 2 bases from V and 8 bases from J; bases unmatched to any gene: 7. The CDR3 totals 16 residues. The CDR3 region has the DNA TGTGCCAGCAGCGTCGGACTAGCGGGAGATTGGGACATTCAGTACTTC. Translation: CASSVGLAGDWDIQYF.

This clone was recorded only once. The chain joins TRBV6-1 to TRBJ2-1; D gene unclear. V was pared by 6 bases and J by 5 bases, with 17 bases between. The CDR3 runs to 15 residues. Germline V gene sequence: CDR1 MNHNS, CDR2 SASEGT. CDR3 bases: TGTGCCAGCAGACTACATCCCCAGTTGGACAATGAGCAGTTCTTC. This encodes CASRLHPQLDNEQFF.

The chain joins TRBV9 to TRBJ2-3; 10 bases agree with TRBD2. The J segment lost 4 bases and the V segment lost 3 bases, leaving 8 bases of the junction unmatched. Germline assignment: CDR1 SGDLS and CDR2 YYNGEE. The CDR3 covers 16 residues. CDR3 region: CASSDPRAGGSDTQYF. CDR3 coding DNA: TGTGCCAGCAGCGACCCGAGAGCGGGAGGGTCAGATACGCAGTATTTT.

V usage is TRBV4-1 and J usage is TRBJ2-7; the D is unclear. Trimming shortened V by 1 base and J by 5 bases, and 12 bases separated the two germline ends. Germline V gene sequence: CDR1 MGHRA, CDR2 YSYEKL. The CDR3 is 14 residues long. The CDR3 bases are TGCGCCAGCAGCCAAGCCGCCCTCAGGCACGAGCAGTACTTC. Amino acids: CASSQAALRHEQYF.

The chain joins TRBV2 to TRBJ2-7; D is unresolved. Trimming pared 2 bases from V and 7 bases from J, leaving 9 bases between. This CDR3 spans 12 amino acids. Germline values: CDR1 SNHLY, CDR2 FYNNEI. The CDR3 loop is CASSERGLEQYF. The CDR3 nucleotides are TGTGCCAGCAGTGAACGAGGTTTGGAGCAGTACTTC.

J is TRBJ1-2 and V is TRBV11-2; D is possibly TRBD1 (6 bases). Trimming removed 1 base from V and 4 bases from J, with 16 bases in between. Germline CDR1 is SGHAT and CDR2 is FQNNGV. There are 16 residues in the CDR3. CDR3 sequence reads: CASSLATIQGSYGYTF. CDR3 DNA sequence: TGTGCCAGCAGCTTAGCAACTATACAGGGTAGCTATGGCTACACCTTC.

The rearrangement links TRBV5-1 to TRBJ2-7; D perhaps matches TRBD2 (5 bases). V shed 3 bases and J shed 0 bases, with 19 bases lying between them. Germline V lookup: CDR1 SGHRS, CDR2 YFSETQ. The CDR3 is 17 amino acids. CDR3 DNA sequence: TGCGCCAGCAGCTACACAAATGGAGGCCGGGACTCCTACGAGCAGTACTTC. It encodes CASSYTNGGRDSYEQYF.

In the case of this clone: This could be a read error, since a much larger clone is one nucleotide away. The CDR3 loop reads CASSGTSGSSDTQYF. CDR3 nucleotide sequence: TGTGCCAGCAGTGGGACTAGCGGGAGCTCAGATACGCAGTATTTT. The J gene is TRBJ2-3, the V gene TRBV6-1; 13 nucleotides agree with TRBD2. V lost 4 bases to trimming and J lost 4 bases; unmatched junction nucleotides: 2. Germline V CDR1 and CDR2: MNHNS, SASEGT. The CDR3 length is 15 residues.